The 15 T cell receptor beta chains below all came from one sample that was sequenced in a study of cytomegalovirus exposure and HLA in healthy donors. PCR involved 60 Vbeta and 13 Jbeta primers. The repertoire was sequenced with immunoSEQ multiplex PCR; TCRdb's copy has only in-frame clones and lacks some. Of about 140,000 clones detected, roughly four fifths appear once; the ten largest clones hold more than 2.5%. Sequenced material: PBMCs. These receptors all stem from a man aged 18 to 30 in good health and CMV-seropositive.

This clone came up once. V and J are TRBV5-4 and TRBJ1-2, with D possibly matching TRBD1 (5 bases). CDR3 length: 13 amino acids. CDR1 SGHNT and CDR2 YYREEE come from the germline V gene (reference sequence). V dropped 6 bases and J dropped 8 bases, with 17 bases sitting between them. CDR3 in DNA: TGTGCCAGCAACTTAGGCCGAAAGGGGGGCTACACCTTC. This gives the protein CASNLGRKGGYTF.

This clone was observed a single time. This chain uses TRBV29-1 with TRBJ2-1; 16 bases match TRBD2. This CDR3 region has 14 residues. CDR1 is SQVTM, CDR2 ANQGSEA, per germline. Trimming cost V 4 bases and J 10 bases; bases outside gene matches: 4. Here the CDR3 DNA reads TGCAGCGTTGGGGGACTAGCGGGAGGGGGAGAGCAGTTCTTC. Translating gives CSVGGLAGGGEQFF.

The genes are TRBV7-9 and TRBJ2-5; TRBD2 might be the D (5 bases). Germline values: CDR1 SEHNR, CDR2 FQNEAQ (reference sequence). V lost 4 bases, J lost 11 bases, and 14 bases lay in between. This CDR3 is 12 amino acids long. CDR3 in amino acids: CASSSPLGEQYF. The CDR3 DNA is TGTGCCAGCAGCTCACCCCTGGGAGAGCAGTACTTC.

The V gene is TRBV29-1, the J gene TRBJ2-7; 7 bases fit TRBD2. This CDR3 contains 12 residues. The germline gives CDR1 SQVTM, CDR2 ANQGSEA. The trim removed 4 bases at V and 3 bases at J, leaving 3 bases unmatched. The CDR3 protein is CSVGLAVYEQYF. In nucleotides, the CDR3 is TGCAGCGTTGGGCTAGCGGTCTACGAGCAGTACTTC.

This clone appeared once. The V and J genes are TRBV28 and TRBJ1-2; D is possibly TRBD1 (6 bases). The V end lost 1 base, the J end lost 4 bases, and 19 bases lay between the germline ends. In germline, CDR1 is MDHEN, CDR2 SYDVKM. The CDR3 consists of 17 residues. Here the CDR3 DNA reads TGTGCCAGCAGTTTATCCACAACTGGGGGCAGGGTCTATGGCTACACCTTC. Protein sequence: CASSLSTTGGRVYGYTF.

The V call is TRBV7-2, the J call TRBJ2-5; tentatively, D is TRBD1 (6 bases). The germline gives CDR1 SGHTA, CDR2 FQGNSA. Trimming left V 5 bases short and J 5 bases short, with 12 bases between. The CDR3 loop spans 13 amino acids. CDR3 in DNA: TGTGCCAGCAGCACACAGGGTCCGGAGACCCAGTACTTC. Encoded protein: CASSTQGPETQYF. The full variable domain, in which reference TRBV7-2 and TRBJ2-5 provide the parts outside the CDR3, is GAGVSQSPSNKVTEKGKDVELRCDPISGHTALYWYRQSLGQGLEFLIYFQGNSAPDKSGLPSDRFSAERTGGSVSTLTIQRTQQEDSAVYLCASSTQGPETQYFGPGTRLLVL.

Written as DNA, the CDR3 is TGTGCCAGCAGTGACGAAGTAGGAGCGTACGAGCAGTACTTC. It yields the protein CASSDEVGAYEQYF. This rearrangement joins TRBV2 to TRBJ2-7; D ambiguous. Looked up from germline, CDR1 is SNHLY and CDR2 is FYNNEI. The germline V and J ends were trimmed by 3 bases and 4 bases, with 13 bases remaining between them. This CDR3 is 14 amino acids long.

This clone was seen a handful of times. The CDR3 nucleotides are TGCGCCAGCAGCCCCGGGGGGACAGGGGGCAATGAGCAGTTCTTC. Translation gives CASSPGGTGGNEQFF. This chain links TRBV10-1 with TRBJ2-1; 11 bases are shared with TRBD1. Germline-derived CDR1 and CDR2 are WNHNN and SYGVQD (reference sequence). J was trimmed by 6 bases and V by 6 bases; bases with no gene match: 7. The CDR3 loop spans 15 amino acids.

The V call is TRBV5-1, the J call TRBJ2-7; a possible D gene is TRBD1 (6 bases). CDR3 length equals 16 residues. Trimming cost V 1 base and J 5 bases, with 19 bases left between them. Germline values: CDR1 SGHRS, CDR2 YFSETQ. The chain's CDR3 is CASSLWSGASPNEQYF. CDR3 in DNA: TGCGCCAGCAGCTTGTGGTCAGGGGCGTCCCCCAACGAGCAGTACTTC.

The chain recombines TRBV5-1 with TRBJ1-2, with 9 bases matching TRBD1. The CDR3 runs to 13 residues. CDR1 SGHRS and CDR2 YFSETQ come from the germline V gene. J lost 5 bases, V lost 4 bases, and 3 bases had no gene match. In nucleotides, the CDR3 is TGCGCCAGCAGCATTGGGACAGGGTATGGCTACACCTTC. Translated: CASSIGTGYGYTF.

The chain joins TRBV27 to TRBJ2-3; tentative D call: TRBD1 (6 bases). The V gene lost 5 bases and the J gene lost 3 bases, with 9 bases spanning the gap. The CDR3 totals 13 residues. The germline V gene encodes CDR1 MNHEY and CDR2 SMNVEV (reference sequence). The CDR3 reads CASSPQGTDTQYF. Here the CDR3 DNA reads TGTGCCAGCAGTCCCCAGGGGACAGATACGCAGTATTTT.

The chain carries TRBV11-3 and TRBJ2-1; 11 positions match TRBD1. Germline loops: CDR1 SGHNT, CDR2 YENEEA. This CDR3 region has 16 residues. Losses at the gene ends were 5 bases for V and 5 bases for J; bases not matched to a gene: 8. The CDR3, as DNA: TGTGCCAGCAGCACCCGGACAGGGGGCACCAACAATGAGCAGTTCTTC. Protein product: CASSTRTGGTNNEQFF.

V is TRBV28 and J is TRBJ2-1; D gene uncertain. There are 14 residues in the CDR3. Germline values: CDR1 MDHEN, CDR2 SYDVKM. Trimming left V 2 bases short and J 0 bases short, with 5 bases between. The CDR3: CASSLLSSYNEQFF. CDR3 in DNA: TGTGCCAGCAGTTTACTGAGCTCCTACAATGAGCAGTTCTTC.

This chain uses TRBV6-5 with TRBJ2-3; TRBD2 aligns across 10 bases. Germline V gene sequence: CDR1 MNHEY, CDR2 SVGAGI. The CDR3 is 14 amino acids. V lost 6 bases to trimming and J lost 4 bases; unmatched junction nucleotides: 4. This chain's CDR3 is CASSLAGGSDTQYF. CDR3 DNA: TGTGCCAGCAGCTTAGCGGGAGGCTCAGATACGCAGTATTTT.

The gene calls are TRBV5-4 and TRBJ2-1; tentatively, D is TRBD2 (6 bases). The germline gives CDR1 SGHNT, CDR2 YYREEE (reference sequence). Trimming took off 4 bases at V and 6 bases at J, with 11 bases between the two ends. The CDR3 has 13 residues. The DNA of the CDR3 is TGTGCCAGCAGCCCCGGGAGTCTCAATGAGCAGTTCTTC. It is translated as CASSPGSLNEQFF.